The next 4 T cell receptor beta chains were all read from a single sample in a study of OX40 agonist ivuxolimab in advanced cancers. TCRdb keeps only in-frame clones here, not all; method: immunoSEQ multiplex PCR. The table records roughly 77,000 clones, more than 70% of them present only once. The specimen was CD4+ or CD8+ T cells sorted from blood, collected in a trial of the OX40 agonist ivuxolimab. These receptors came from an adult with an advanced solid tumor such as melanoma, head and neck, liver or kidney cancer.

DNA of the CDR3: TGTGCCAGCAGCTTGGGAGGAGGGTGGAACTACAATGAGCAGTTCTTC. It codes for CASSLGGGWNYNEQFF. V is TRBV5-4 and J is TRBJ2-1, with D perhaps matching TRBD2 (6 bases). Trimming removed 0 bases at V and 3 bases at J, with 13 bases between. Germline V gene sequence: CDR1 SGHNT, CDR2 YYREEE (reference sequence). This CDR3 region has 16 residues.

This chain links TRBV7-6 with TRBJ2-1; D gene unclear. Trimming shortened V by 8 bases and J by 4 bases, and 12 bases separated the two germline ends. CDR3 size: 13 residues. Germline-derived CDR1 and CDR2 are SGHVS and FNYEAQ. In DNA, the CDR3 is TGTGCCAGCGGGCACGGACGGTACAATGAGCAGTTCTTC. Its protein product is CASGHGRYNEQFF. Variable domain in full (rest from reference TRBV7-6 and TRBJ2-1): GAGVSQSPRYKVTKRGQDVALRCDPISGHVSLYWYRQALGQGPEFLTYFNYEAQQDKSGLPNDRFSAERPEGSISTLTIQRTEQRDSAMYRCASGHGRYNEQFFGPGTRLTVL.

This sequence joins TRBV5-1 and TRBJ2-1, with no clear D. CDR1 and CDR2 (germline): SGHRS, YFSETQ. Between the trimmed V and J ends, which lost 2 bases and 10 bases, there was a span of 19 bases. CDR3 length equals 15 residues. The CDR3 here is CASSFRIGGTPEQFF. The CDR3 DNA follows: TGCGCCAGCAGCTTCAGGATTGGCGGAACCCCGGAGCAGTTCTTC.

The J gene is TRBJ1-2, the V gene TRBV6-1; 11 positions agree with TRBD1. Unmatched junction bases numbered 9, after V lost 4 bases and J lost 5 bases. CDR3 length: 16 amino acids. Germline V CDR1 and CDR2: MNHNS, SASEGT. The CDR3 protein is CASSGTRDRGMYGYTF. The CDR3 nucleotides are TGTGCCAGCAGTGGAACTAGGGACAGGGGGATGTATGGCTACACCTTC.